This T cell receptor (beta chain) was found in a study of graft-versus-host responses after intestinal transplantation. Turning to the study itself: Each of the recipients got a multivisceral, liver-intestinal, or isolated intestinal transplant.

Trimming pared 4 bases from V and 8 bases from J, leaving 13 bases between. Germline assignment: CDR1 SGHRS and CDR2 YFSETQ. The CDR3 extends over 13 amino acids. Sequencing used immunoSEQ multiplex PCR; TCRdb keeps in-frame clones, though not all of them. The sample consists of fewer than 50,000 clones, 65% to 85% of them appearing once. With regard to this clone: The antigen remains unidentified.

The starting material was unstimulated CD4+ T cells sorted from spleen or lymph node cells, obtained before transplant. The gene calls are TRBV5-1 and TRBJ1-3; TRBD1 might be the D (6 bases). The clonotype comes from a human donor who was the organ donor for an intestinal transplant. The CDR3 sequence is CASSPLGGDTIYF. The CDR3 DNA sequence: TGCGCCAGCAGCCCCTTAGGGGGAGACACCATATATTTT.